Sequencing of this T cell receptor beta chain was carried out in a study of graft-versus-host responses after intestinal transplantation. With regard to this clone: Its target is unknown.

Produced via immunoSEQ multiplex PCR; TCRdb's table is partial and in-frame only. The sample has about 130,000 clones; approximately 90% are singletons. General observations from the study: Across patients carrying graft-donor T cell macrochimerism, allografts held high graft-versus-host to host-versus-graft clonal ratios.

This clonotype was sampled from a human donor who received an intestinal transplant. The specimen was unstimulated CD4+ T cells sorted from spleen or lymph node cells, collected before intestinal transplant.

The CDR3 loop reads CASSTGQPKDGYTF. In nucleotides, the CDR3 is TGCGCCAGCAGCACGGGACAGCCGAAAGATGGCTACACCTTC. This chain links TRBV5-1 with TRBJ1-2; 7 nucleotides agree with TRBD1. The V and J ends lost 4 bases and 6 bases, in that order; junction bases with no gene match: 9. Looked up from germline, CDR1 is SGHRS and CDR2 is YFSETQ. The CDR3 is 14 residues long. The full variable domain, with the rest looked up from reference TRBV5-1 and TRBJ1-2, is KAGVTQTPRYLIKTRGQQVTLSCSPISGHRSVSWYQQTPGQGLQFLFEYFSETQRNKGNFPGRFSGRQFSNSRSEMNVSTLELGDSALYLCASSTGQPKDGYTFGSGTRLTVV.